This T cell receptor beta chain was captured by sequencing in a study of T cells in Graves' hyperthyroidism and ophthalmopathy. In regard to this clonotype: Its antigen is still unknown.

General study results and limits: Among clonotypes expanded in thyroid above 0.001, most were also found in blood. A model using 13 V-J features told ophthalmopathy apart from stable hyperthyroidism.

From RNA transcripts, TCR beta CDR3 regions were amplified. HTBI primers were the set used in a first-round RT-PCR of the TCR CDR3. TCRdb processed the multiplex PCR reads anew with MiXCR; each CDR3 protein has one entry. The sample yields about 380,000 distinct CDR3 sequences, roughly 13% seen once. The CDR3 has 14 amino acids. V lost 0 bases, J lost 8 bases, and 10 bases lay in between. In germline, CDR1 is MGHDK, CDR2 SYGVNS. This receptor was identified in a man between 25 and 39 years old with Graves' hyperthyroidism that later progressed to Graves' ophthalmopathy. Specimen: blood. The chain combines TRBV25-1 with TRBJ1-4; D remains ambiguous. The CDR3: CASSEYQGLEKLFF. The CDR3 DNA reads TGTGCCAGCAGTGAATATCAAGGGTTGGAAAAACTGTTTTTT. The full variable domain, in which reference TRBV25-1 and TRBJ1-4 provide the parts outside the CDR3, is EADIYQTPRYLVIGTGKKITLECSQTMGHDKMYWYQQDPGMELHLIHYSYGVNSTEKGDLSSESTVSRIRTEHFPLTLESARPSHTSQYLCASSEYQGLEKLFFGSGTQLSVL.